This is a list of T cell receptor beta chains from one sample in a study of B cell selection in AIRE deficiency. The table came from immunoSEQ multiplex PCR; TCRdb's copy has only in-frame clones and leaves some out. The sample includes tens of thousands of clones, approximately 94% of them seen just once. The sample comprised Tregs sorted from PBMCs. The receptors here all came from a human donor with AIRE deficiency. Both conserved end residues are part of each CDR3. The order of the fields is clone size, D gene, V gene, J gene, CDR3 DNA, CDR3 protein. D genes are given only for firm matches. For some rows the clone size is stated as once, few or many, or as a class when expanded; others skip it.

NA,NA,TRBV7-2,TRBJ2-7,TGTGCCAGCAGCCCCCATGGAGGGACCTACGAGCAGTACTTC,CASSPHGGTYEQYF
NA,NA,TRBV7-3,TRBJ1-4,TGTGCCAGCAGCCCCGGAGTACAGGGACATGAAAAACTGTTTTTT,CASSPGVQGHEKLFF
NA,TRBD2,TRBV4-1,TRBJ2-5,TGCGCCAGCAGCCAAGATGTAGCGGGGCCCGGGACCCAGTACTTC,CASSQDVAGPGTQYF
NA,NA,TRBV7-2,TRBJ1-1,TGTGCCAGCAGCGTCGGGAAGAACACTGAAGCTTTCTTT,CASSVGKNTEAFF
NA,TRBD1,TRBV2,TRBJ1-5,TGTGCCAGCAGACGACAGGGGGGCCAGCCCCAGCATTTT,CASRRQGGQPQHF
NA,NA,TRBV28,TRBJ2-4,TGTGCCAGCAGCAAAACAGGGGAGGGGACCAAAAACATTCAGTACTTC,CASSKTGEGTKNIQYF
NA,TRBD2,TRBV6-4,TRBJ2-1,TGTGCCACCTCAACAACCGGGACTACGTACAATGAGCAGTTCTTC,CATSTTGTTYNEQFF
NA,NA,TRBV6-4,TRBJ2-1,TGTGCCAGCAGTCCCCACAGGGATGGTGAGCAGTTCTTC,CASSPHRDGEQFF
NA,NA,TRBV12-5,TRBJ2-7,TGTGCTAGTGGTTTGGGGACTCGCGTTTTCCACGAGCAGTACTTC,CASGLGTRVFHEQYF
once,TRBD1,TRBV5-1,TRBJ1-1,TGCGCCAGCACCCCAGACAGGGGATATCCCACCACTGAAGCTTTCTTT,CASTPDRGYPTTEAFF
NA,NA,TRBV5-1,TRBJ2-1,TGCGCCAGCAGCCACGGACCAAATGAGCAGTTCTTC,CASSHGPNEQFF
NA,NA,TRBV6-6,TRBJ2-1,TGTGCCAGCAGTAACGATTACAATGAGCAGTTCTTC,CASSNDYNEQFF
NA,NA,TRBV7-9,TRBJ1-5,TGTGCCAGCAGCTTAGCAGGGGGTAGCAATCAGCCCCAGCATTTT,CASSLAGGSNQPQHF
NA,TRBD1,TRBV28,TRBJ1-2,TGTGCCAGCAGTATCCAAGGACAGGGGGTGAGGTTGTACTATGGCTACACCTTC,CASSIQGQGVRLYYGYTF
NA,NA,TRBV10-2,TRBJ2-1,TGCGCCAGCAGTGAGTCAAGGGGGAGGGGCCCCTACAATGAGCAGTTCTTC,CASSESRGRGPYNEQFF
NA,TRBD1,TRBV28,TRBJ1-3,TGTGCCAGCAGTCTTCAGGGGGCTAACACCATATATTTT,CASSLQGANTIYF
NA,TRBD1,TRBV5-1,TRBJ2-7,TGCGCCAGCAGCAGACAGGGTACGTCCAACCCCATCTACGAGCAGTACTTC,CASSRQGTSNPIYEQYF
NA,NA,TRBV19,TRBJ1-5,TGTGCCAGTAGTATATACGGGGGCGCTCTTTATAGCAATCAGCCCCAGCATTTT,CASSIYGGALYSNQPQHF
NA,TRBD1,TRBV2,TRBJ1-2,TGTGCCAGCAGTGAACGAGGACAGGGGAACTATGGCTACACCTTC,CASSERGQGNYGYTF
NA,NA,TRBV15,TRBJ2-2,TGTGCCACCAGCAGAGAGTCCGGGGAGCTGTTTTTT,CATSRESGELFF
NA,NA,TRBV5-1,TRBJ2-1,TGCGCCAGCAGCTTCTACCCCCTCTGGAATGAGCAGTTCTTC,CASSFYPLWNEQFF
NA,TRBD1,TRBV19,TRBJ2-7,TGTGCCAGTAGCCCCCTTCCGGGACAGGGCTCCTACGAGCAGTACTTC,CASSPLPGQGSYEQYF
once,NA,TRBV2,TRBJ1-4,TGTGCCAGCAGTGAGTCGACCGGCTTTGAAAAACTGTTTTTT,CASSESTGFEKLFF